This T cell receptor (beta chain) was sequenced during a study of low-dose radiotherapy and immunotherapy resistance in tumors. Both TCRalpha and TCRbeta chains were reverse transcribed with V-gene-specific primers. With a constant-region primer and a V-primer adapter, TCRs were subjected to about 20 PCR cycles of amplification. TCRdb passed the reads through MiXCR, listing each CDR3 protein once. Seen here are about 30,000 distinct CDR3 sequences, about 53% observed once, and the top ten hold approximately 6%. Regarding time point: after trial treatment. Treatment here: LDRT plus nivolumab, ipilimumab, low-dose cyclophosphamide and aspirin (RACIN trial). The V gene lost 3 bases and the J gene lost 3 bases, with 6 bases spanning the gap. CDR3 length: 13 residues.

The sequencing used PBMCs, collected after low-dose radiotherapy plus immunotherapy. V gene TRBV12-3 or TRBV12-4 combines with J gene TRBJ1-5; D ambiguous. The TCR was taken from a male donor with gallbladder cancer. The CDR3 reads CASSLQDNQPQHF. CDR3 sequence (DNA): TGTGCCAGCAGTTTGCAGGACAATCAGCCCCAGCATTTT.